The sequence of this TCR beta chain was determined in a study of T-cell reconstitution after alpha-beta-depleted transplantation in children. Study-wide points: Several hundred expanded graft clones reportedly supplied alpha-beta T cells about two months after transplant.

Germline V lookup: CDR1 MDHEN, CDR2 SYDVKM. V was cut by 6 bases and J by 4 bases, with 21 bases left in between. This CDR3 is built from 16 residues. Library preparation (for TCRbeta) was performed with unique molecular identifiers. TCRdb analysed the PCR reads with MiXCR anew, one entry per CDR3 protein. The sample yields hundreds of thousands of distinct CDR3 sequences, 10% to 15% seen once. Details on this clonotype: What it binds is unknown.

The material sequenced was PBMCs, mostly from graft donor cells, taken 360 days after TCRalphabeta/CD19-depleted stem cell transplant. The clonotype comes from a male patient between 5 and 17 years old who had a stem cell transplant for acute myeloid leukemia, so the T cells may come from the graft donor. The rearrangement links TRBV28 to TRBJ2-5, with a weak D call TRBD2 (7 bases). CDR3 DNA sequence: TGTGCCAGCAGATCTCCTGGGGGGGCCAGAGGAGAGACCCAGTACTTC. This sequence encodes CASRSPGGARGETQYF.